These 5 T cell receptor beta chains share one sample of origin, sequenced in a study of T cell responses to AZD1222 COVID-19 vaccine. Clones were sequenced by immunoSEQ multiplex PCR, and TCRdb holds only the in-frame ones, with some missing. The table includes more than 80,000 clones, more than 80% detected once. The specimen was peripheral blood, collected 28 days after the second AZD1222 dose. The receptors were gathered from an adult who received the AZD1222 COVID-19 vaccine.

The chain employs TRBV11-2 and TRBJ2-5; possible D gene TRBD2, 6 bases. CDR1 SGHAT and CDR2 FQNNGV come from the germline V gene. The CDR3 covers 14 residues. V dropped 5 bases and J dropped 0 bases, with 10 bases sitting between them. The DNA for the CDR3 is TGTGCCAGCAGCCCCAGGACTAACCAAGAGACCCAGTACTTC. This codes for CASSPRTNQETQYF.

The chain is built from TRBV10-1 and TRBJ1-1; no reliable D call. The germline V and J ends were trimmed by 0 bases and 1 base, with 6 bases remaining between them. The CDR3 runs to 14 residues. Germline values: CDR1 WNHNN, CDR2 SYGVQD (reference sequence). The CDR3 here is CASSESRGNTEAFF. CDR3 nucleotide sequence: TGCGCCAGCAGTGAGTCGCGAGGGAACACTGAAGCTTTCTTT.

The chain has TRBV18 and TRBJ1-1; no firm D call. The CDR3 loop spans 15 amino acids. The V gene lost 2 bases and the J gene lost 2 bases, with 12 bases spanning the gap. Germline assignment: CDR1 KGHSH and CDR2 LQKENI. CDR3 amino acids: CASSPTLMGNTEAFF. The DNA for the CDR3 is TGTGCCAGCTCACCAACTCTCATGGGTAACACTGAAGCTTTCTTT.

This rearrangement joins TRBV3-1 (or the pseudogene TRBV3-2) to TRBJ2-7; 8 positions agree with TRBD1. The CDR3 spans 15 residues. The V gene end was trimmed by 3 bases and the J gene end by 2 bases; junction bases not matched to a gene: 6. Per the germline V gene, CDR1 is LGHDT and CDR2 is YNNKEL (reference sequence). CDR3 region: CASSHLDRGAYEQYF. The DNA for the CDR3 is TGTGCCAGCAGCCACCTAGACAGGGGAGCCTACGAGCAGTACTTC.

The chain recombines TRBV12-3 or TRBV12-4 with TRBJ2-7; TRBD1 aligns across 7 bases. J was trimmed by 5 bases and V by 5 bases; bases with no gene match: 6. This CDR3 is built from 13 residues. In DNA, the CDR3 is TGTGCCAGCAGTAGGATACAGGGGAACGAGCAGTACTTC. As protein: CASSRIQGNEQYF.